Presented here are 18 T cell receptor beta chains from one specimen sequenced in a study of OX40 agonist ivuxolimab in advanced cancers. Here immunoSEQ multiplex PCR was the method, and the copy in TCRdb shows in-frame clones only, minus some. The table lists about 120,000 clones, 80% to 90% of them singletons. The sample here was CD4+ or CD8+ T cells sorted from blood, taken in a trial of the OX40 agonist ivuxolimab. The receptor source for this set is an adult with an advanced solid tumor such as melanoma, head and neck, liver or kidney cancer.

The chain links TRBV7-8 to TRBJ1-4; D remains unclear. In germline, CDR1 is SGHVS, CDR2 FQNEAQ. Trimming removed 0 bases from V and 8 bases from J, with 13 bases in between. The CDR3 consists of 15 residues. The CDR3 nucleotides are TGTGCCAGCAGCTTAGCGTGGGGAACTGGGGAAAAACTGTTTTTT. Residues: CASSLAWGTGEKLFF.

The CDR3 sequence is CASSVQGRDTGELFF. The CDR3 DNA reads as TGTGCCAGTAGTGTACAGGGTAGAGACACCGGGGAGCTGTTTTTT. The V and J genes are TRBV19 and TRBJ2-2; D might be TRBD1 (6 bases). Germline-derived CDR1 and CDR2 are LNHDA and SQIVND (reference sequence). This CDR3 is built from 15 residues. The V and J ends lost 5 bases and 3 bases respectively, with 13 bases between them.

The V gene is TRBV11-3, the J gene TRBJ2-5; D remains unclear. V was pared by 5 bases and J by 4 bases, with 14 bases between. The germline CDR1 and CDR2 sequences are SGHNT and YENEEA. CDR3 length equals 14 residues. In nucleotides, the CDR3 is TGTGCCAGCAGCACACGGACGGAGCGAGAGACCCAGTACTTC. Translated: CASSTRTERETQYF.

The CDR3 nucleotides read TGTGCCAGCAGTGCGGAGCACGGAAATAATTCACCCCTCCACTTT. This gives the protein CASSAEHGNNSPLHF. The rearrangement joins TRBV2 to TRBJ1-6; D is undetermined. Trimming took 4 bases from V and 5 from J, leaving 12 bases between them. CDR3 length equals 15 residues. CDR1 is SNHLY, CDR2 FYNNEI, per germline.

V gene TRBV28 combines with J gene TRBJ1-5; no clear D. Germline V CDR1 and CDR2: MDHEN, SYDVKM. This CDR3 is 14 amino acids long. The V gene lost 4 bases and the J gene lost 4 bases, with 11 bases spanning the gap. CDR3 in DNA: TGTGCCAGCAGTTCCCCCTCGGGGAATCAGCCCCAGCATTTT. It yields the protein CASSSPSGNQPQHF.

This chain links TRBV7-2 with TRBJ2-5, with 12 bases fitting TRBD2. Germline V lookup: CDR1 SGHTA, CDR2 FQGNSA. The CDR3 covers 15 residues. Germline trimming cut 6 bases from V and 7 bases from J; bases unmatched to any gene: 9. The CDR3 is CASRNLAGGQGTQYF. DNA for the CDR3: TGTGCCAGCAGGAACCTAGCGGGGGGGCAGGGGACCCAGTACTTC. Combining the CDR3 with reference TRBV7-2 and TRBJ2-5 gives the whole variable domain GAGVSQSPSNKVTEKGKDVELRCDPISGHTALYWYRQSLGQGLEFLIYFQGNSAPDKSGLPSDRFSAERTGGSVSTLTIQRTQQEDSAVYLCASRNLAGGQGTQYFGPGTRLLVL.

This clone was seen a single time. The genes are TRBV19 and TRBJ1-3, with no clear D. V was pared by 4 bases and J by 0 bases, with 7 bases between. Germline assignment: CDR1 LNHDA and CDR2 SQIVND (reference sequence). The CDR3 sequence is 14 residues long. CDR3 nucleotide sequence: TGTGCCAGTAGTACTCAGAGCTCTGGAAACACCATATATTTT. This sequence encodes CASSTQSSGNTIYF.

This clone was seen a single time. V is TRBV4-3 and J is TRBJ2-6, with 8 nucleotides matching TRBD1. The CDR3 is 20 amino acids. Germline V gene data show CDR1 as LGHNA and CDR2 as YSLEER. Unmatched junction bases numbered 12, after V lost 1 base and J lost 1 base. CDR3 nucleotides: TGCGCCAGCAGCCAAGCTCGATTTCAGGGGGCATTTTCTGGGGCCAACGTCCTGACTTTC. Its protein product is CASSQARFQGAFSGANVLTF.

This chain links TRBV5-4 with TRBJ2-3, with 9 positions matching TRBD2. The CDR3 consists of 16 residues. Trimming at V came to 3 bases and at J to 5 bases, leaving 10 bases not matched to a gene. From germline, CDR1 is SGHNT and CDR2 YYREEE (reference sequence). The CDR3 bases are TGTGCCAGCAGCTCCTCTGACAGCGGGGGGATAGATACGCAGTATTTT. It codes for CASSSSDSGGIDTQYF.

V and J are TRBV7-9 and TRBJ1-1; the match to TRBD1 covers 7 bases. The CDR3 is 13 amino acids. V was clipped by 5 bases and J by 3 bases; unmatched bases: 3. Germline V lookup: CDR1 SEHNR, CDR2 FQNEAQ (reference sequence). The CDR3 coding sequence is TGTGCCAGCAGCCTGGGACAGTACACTGAAGCTTTCTTT. Its protein product is CASSLGQYTEAFF.

This clone was seen only once. The CDR3 loop reads CAWSSSGGAKYEQFF. CDR3 coding DNA: TGTGCCTGGAGCTCTAGCGGGGGGGCCAAATATGAGCAGTTCTTC. The J gene is TRBJ2-1, the V gene TRBV30; 12 positions agree with TRBD2. The CDR3 has 15 amino acids. V was clipped by 3 bases and J by 8 bases; unmatched bases: 8. Germline lookup yields CDR1 GTSNPN and CDR2 SVGIG (reference sequence).

The chain uses TRBV30 and TRBJ1-1; D may be TRBD1 (6 bases). The V gene's germline CDR1 is GTSNPN and CDR2 SVGIG (reference sequence). The CDR3 totals 13 residues. V was trimmed by 4 bases and J by 0 bases, leaving 9 bases between them. The CDR3 DNA follows: TGTGCCTGGAAAGGGACATTGAACACTGAAGCTTTCTTT. As protein: CAWKGTLNTEAFF. Full variable domain (remainder filled in from reference TRBV30 and TRBJ1-1): SQTIHQWPATLVQPVGSPLSLECTVEGTSNPNLYWYRQAAGRGLQLLFYSVGIGQISSEVPQNLSASRPQDRQFILSSKKLLLSDSGFYLCAWKGTLNTEAFFGQGTRLTVV.

The chain employs TRBV10-3 and TRBJ2-5; 12 bases are a match to TRBD2. CDR1 ENHRY and CDR2 SYGVKD come from the germline V gene. This CDR3 has 16 residues. The V gene end was trimmed by 4 bases and the J gene end by 5 bases; junction bases not matched to a gene: 8. This CDR3 is CAISVRGLAGGETQYF. The CDR3 DNA reads TGTGCCATCAGTGTCCGCGGTCTAGCGGGGGGGGAGACCCAGTACTTC.

As for this clone: A junction end diverges from the germline sequence, so it may reflect a read error. This rearrangement joins TRBV5-1 to TRBJ2-5; D is unresolved. There are 14 residues in the CDR3. Germline V gene sequence: CDR1 SGHRS, CDR2 YFSETQ. The DNA of the CDR3 is TGCGCCAGCAGCTTAGGAACGGCAGCAGAGGCCCAGTACTTC. It encodes CASSLGTAAEAQYF.

The chain combines TRBV7-9 with TRBJ1-2; 7 nucleotides agree with TRBD1. V shed 5 bases and J 3 bases; nucleotides not matched to a gene: 15. The germline gives CDR1 SEHNR, CDR2 FQNEAQ (reference sequence). The CDR3 spans 17 residues. DNA of the CDR3: TGTGCCAGCAGCCCACGTCCGGGACAGTCCGCTGACTATGGCTACACCTTC. Its protein product is CASSPRPGQSADYGYTF.

The V call is TRBV7-2, the J call TRBJ1-4; D perhaps matches TRBD1 (6 bases). Germline CDR1 and CDR2: SGHTA and FQGNSA. Deletions cut 5 bases from V and 6 bases from J, with 13 bases between. The CDR3 covers 14 residues. The CDR3 nucleotides read TGTGCCAGCAGCAGGGACAACGGCGATGAAAAACTGTTTTTT. This encodes CASSRDNGDEKLFF.

This clone came up once. The chain couples TRBV7-9 to TRBJ1-6; D remains unclear. The CDR3 consists of 14 residues. Trimming pared 5 bases from V and 7 bases from J, leaving 12 bases between. Looked up from germline, CDR1 is SEHNR and CDR2 is FQNEAQ (reference sequence). The CDR3 nucleotides read TGTGCCAGCAGCGTCGGGCCTGGCAATTCACCCCTCCACTTT. This translates into CASSVGPGNSPLHF.

The genes are TRBV7-9 and TRBJ1-6; D perhaps matches TRBD1 (6 bases). Trimming left V 3 bases short and J 10 bases short, with 10 bases between. The CDR3 has 13 amino acids. Germline V gives CDR1 SEHNR, CDR2 FQNEAQ (reference sequence). CDR3 bases: TGTGCCAGCAGCTTGGGGGCGGAGTCACCCCTCCACTTT. This encodes CASSLGAESPLHF.